This TCR beta chain emerged from a study of tissue T cells after allogeneic stem cell transplantation (dated by TCRdb to 2022 to 2024). Study-level background: The study profiled TCR beta repertoires in many tissues obtained from research autopsies of patients with and without GVHD, and also in mouse models of GVHD. The human arm was conducted as a prospective observational study, and neither blinding nor randomization was performed. Here is what the overall study found, with its caveats: In both patients and mice, T cells from blood and spleen covered only a limited part of the TCR repertoire found in tissues. A small and clinically heterogeneous patient cohort was studied, and sampling depth was acknowledged as a limitation. The study did not determine which tissue TCRs were alloreactive or antigen-specific, and some clones might have been persisting host cells. Not many T cell clones showed up in more than one patient, yet clustering based on motifs uncovered repertoire signatures that were shared across patients in a tissue-specific way. Within patients, how anatomically similar the tissues were was a key factor in shaping TCR repertoire composition, regardless of disease or transplant status.

Library creation used the immunoSEQ multiplex PCR assay. Adaptive Biotechnologies performed the TCRbeta CDR3 sequencing at survey depth and reported CDR3 sequences, V/J genes, productive frequency and template counts. Amplification of TCR beta CDR3 regions started from genomic DNA instead of RNA. Per the original workflow: Jensen-Shannon divergence was used to quantify pairwise repertoire overlap between tissues, with a value of 1 indicating complete divergence and a value of 0 indicating identical repertoires. Based on pairwise JSD values, tissues were grouped by single-linkage agglomerative hierarchical clustering, and the results were shown as dendrograms. GLIPH2 was run on all patient samples with simulation_depth 1000, kmer_min_depth 3 and cdr3_length_cutoff 8, and groups with more than two unique CDR3s were retained. A standardized tissue-overlap score was calculated by extrapolating Jaccard GLIPH-group overlap across patients to a standard repertoire size of 1000 clones. Associations of diversity with clinical or experimental variables used linear mixed-effect models with tissue fixed effects and individual random effects. The source is immuneACCESS, and TCRdb retained only in-frame sequences with V and J called. Part of the clones is not carried over; for the studies checked, unresolved V genes explain less than half of this, and the remainder is unexplained. V, J and clone size are taken as reported in that table, and D and trimming were inferred from the DNA itself. Within this sample are some 47,000 clones, with about three quarters of them counted one time only. The ten largest clones capture roughly 0.5% of the sample.

CDR3 length: 15 amino acids, cysteine to phenylalanine. Sequencing covers 42 bases of the CDR3, shown here with the frame starting at base 1. In the germline V gene (reference sequence), CDR1 corresponds to LGHNA and CDR2 to YNLKQL. At the junction V is shortened by 3 bases and J by 0 bases, with 9 bases in between. This clone has only a few counts. Its recognized antigen is unknown. The species here is mouse, which means the gene names and germline sequences are mouse ones. The CDR3 end lies 1 residue beyond the end of the read and is filled in from the germline J gene. This chain is built from TRBV5 and TRBJ1-3; the D region possibly corresponds to TRBD1 (6 bases align). This receptor was taken from a pool of C57BL/6 mice in good health. Material for sequencing was sorted cells pooled from one or two spleens. The CDR3 reads CASSHRQDSGNTLYF. CDR3 DNA, as far as it was read: TGTGCCAGCAGCCACAGACAGGATTCTGGAAATACGCTCTAT.